This T cell receptor beta chain was observed in a study of cytomegalovirus exposure and HLA in healthy donors. Only one count was recorded for this clone. Primers for the PCR totalled 60 Vbeta and 13 Jbeta. The data were produced by immunoSEQ multiplex PCR, yet TCRdb's version contains in-frame clones alone and is incomplete. Here the sample spans approximately 160,000 clones, roughly 87% being singletons. V lost 1 base and J lost 6, with 17 bases in between. The CDR3 totals 16 residues. The germline V gene has CDR1 SNHLY and CDR2 FYNNEI. The sequence came from a girl aged 10-17 years in good health and CMV-seropositive. Sequencing input: PBMCs. The chain recombines TRBV2 with TRBJ2-3, with a possible D match to TRBD2 (5 bases). CDR3 sequence (DNA): TGTGCCAGCAGTGAAGGAAGCGGAGGCCCAGCGGATACGCAGTATTTT. It yields the protein CASSEGSGGPADTQYF.